This T cell receptor (beta chain) emerged from a study of response to subunit inactivated influenza vaccine. In regard to this clonotype: Its matching antigen is unknown.

Study-wide findings and caveats: Authors suggested seasonal influenza vaccinations each recruit few new T cells.

One entry per CDR3 protein, called by TCRdb with MiXCR from the RT-PCR reads. The sample holds around 520,000 distinct CDR3 sequences, about 25% seen once. Germline values: CDR1 DFQATT, CDR2 SNEGSKA (reference sequence). V dropped 6 bases and J dropped 4; count of bases not matched to a gene: 6. This CDR3 contains 13 residues. The material sequenced was CD4+ T cells sorted from PBMCs, taken 4 to 6 days after vaccination. The TCR comes from a man aged 50 or older who received an inactivated influenza vaccine. The chain carries TRBV20-1 and TRBJ2-7; 10 positions match TRBD2. In nucleotides, the CDR3 is TGCAGTGCGACGGGACTAGCGAGGTACGAGCAGTACTTC. Its protein is CSATGLARYEQYF.